This T cell receptor beta chain originates from a study of CD8+ T cells in alopecia areata. Indicated treatment: oral pan-JAK inhibitor, 5-10 mg twice daily. cDNA serving as the sequencing template came from extracted, reverse transcribed RNA. Data came from immunoSEQ multiplex PCR; TCRdb stores just in-frame clones and leaves some out. The table has over 100,000 clones, roughly 50% seen once; the top ten hold 12%. The V segment lost 6 bases and the J segment 2 bases; nucleotides outside the gene matches: 7. The CDR3 spans 15 residues. Germline loops: CDR1 ENHRY, CDR2 SYGVKD. This TCR came from a human donor with alopecia areata. Sequenced material: CD8+ T cells sorted from blood, taken at week 24, from a patient treated with tofacitinib. The chain recombines TRBV10-3 with TRBJ2-3; 8 positions match TRBD1. CDR3 coding DNA: TGTGCCATCAGCGCCGGGACAGGCTACACAGATACGCAGTATTTT. Protein: CAISAGTGYTDTQYF.